This T cell receptor (beta chain) comes out of a study of immune heterogeneity within non-small cell lung tumors. Germline V gene data show CDR1 as MNHEY and CDR2 as SVGEGT. The junction had 4 bases not matched to a gene; V was cut back by 4 bases and J by 2 bases. This CDR3 contains 15 residues. As template, the study used bulk tumor genomic DNA at about 550 ng per sample. Several biopsies were collected from each primary tumor during surgery. They were spaced as far apart as possible within the tumor mass. Their non-small cell lung cancer was newly diagnosed and untreated, and the patients underwent curative surgery. Multiplex PCR employing 32 V and 13 J primers generated amplicons of the TCR beta CDR3. TCRdb reanalysed the multiplex PCR reads using MiXCR and keeps one entry per CDR3 protein. The sample includes 9,500 to 12,000 distinct CDR3 sequences, about 20% of them seen just once.

The genes are TRBV6-2 or TRBV6-3 and TRBJ2-1; 8 bases fit TRBD2. Sequenced material: lung tumor tissue. The receptor was isolated from a man in his sixties with non-small cell lung cancer. CDR3 in DNA: TGTGCCAGCAGTTCGGGACTAGGGACCTACAATGAGCAGTTCTTC. Translated, it gives CASSSGLGTYNEQFF.